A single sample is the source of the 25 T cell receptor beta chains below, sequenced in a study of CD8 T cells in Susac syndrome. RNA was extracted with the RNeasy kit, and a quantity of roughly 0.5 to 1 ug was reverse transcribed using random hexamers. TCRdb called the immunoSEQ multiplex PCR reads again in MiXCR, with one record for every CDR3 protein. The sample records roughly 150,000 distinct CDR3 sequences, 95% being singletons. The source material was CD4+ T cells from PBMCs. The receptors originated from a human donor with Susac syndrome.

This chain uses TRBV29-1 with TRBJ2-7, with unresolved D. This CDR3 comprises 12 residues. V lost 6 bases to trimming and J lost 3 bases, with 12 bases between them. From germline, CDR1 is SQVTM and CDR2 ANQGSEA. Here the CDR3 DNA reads TGCAGCGTAGCCGGGCCGAACTACGAGCAGTACTTC. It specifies CSVAGPNYEQYF.

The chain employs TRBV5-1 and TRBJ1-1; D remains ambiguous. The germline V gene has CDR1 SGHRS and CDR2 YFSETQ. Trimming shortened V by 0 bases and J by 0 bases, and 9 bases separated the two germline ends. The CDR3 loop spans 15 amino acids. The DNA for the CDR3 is TGCGCCAGCAGCTTGGACGGGCAGTTGAACACTGAAGCTTTCTTT. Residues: CASSLDGQLNTEAFF.

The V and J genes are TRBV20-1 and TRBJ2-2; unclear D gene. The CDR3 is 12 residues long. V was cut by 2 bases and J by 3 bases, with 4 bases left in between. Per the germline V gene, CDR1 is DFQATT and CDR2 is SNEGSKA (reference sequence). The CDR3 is CSARRDTGELFF. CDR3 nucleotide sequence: TGCAGTGCTAGAAGGGACACCGGGGAGCTGTTTTTT.

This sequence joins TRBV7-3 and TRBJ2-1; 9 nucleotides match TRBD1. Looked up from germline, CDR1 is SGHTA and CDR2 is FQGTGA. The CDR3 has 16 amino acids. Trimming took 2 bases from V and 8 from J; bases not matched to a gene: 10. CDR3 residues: CASSLSAGTGLDEQFF. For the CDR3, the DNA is TGTGCCAGCAGCTTATCCGCCGGGACAGGGCTGGATGAGCAGTTCTTC.

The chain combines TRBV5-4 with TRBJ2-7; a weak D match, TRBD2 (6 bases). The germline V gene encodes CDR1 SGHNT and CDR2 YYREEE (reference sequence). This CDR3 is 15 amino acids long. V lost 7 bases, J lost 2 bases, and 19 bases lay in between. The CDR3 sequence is CASGLGSGQAYEQYF. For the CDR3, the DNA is TGTGCCAGCGGTCTCGGCAGCGGGCAAGCCTACGAGCAGTACTTC.

In nucleotides, the CDR3 is TGCAGTGCTAGTAGGCGTACTGAAGCTTTCTTT. It is translated as CSASRRTEAFF. This chain connects TRBV20-1 to TRBJ1-1; no clear D. Trimming left V 3 bases short and J 5 bases short, with 7 bases between. The length of the CDR3 is 11 residues. The germline gives CDR1 DFQATT, CDR2 SNEGSKA (reference sequence).

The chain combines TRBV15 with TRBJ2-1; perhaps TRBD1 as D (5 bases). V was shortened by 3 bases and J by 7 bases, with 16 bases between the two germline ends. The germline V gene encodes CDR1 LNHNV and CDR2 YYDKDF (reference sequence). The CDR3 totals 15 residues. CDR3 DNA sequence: TGTGCCACCAGCAGCCGATTGGGGCTGTGGAATGAGCAGTTCTTC. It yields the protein CATSSRLGLWNEQFF.

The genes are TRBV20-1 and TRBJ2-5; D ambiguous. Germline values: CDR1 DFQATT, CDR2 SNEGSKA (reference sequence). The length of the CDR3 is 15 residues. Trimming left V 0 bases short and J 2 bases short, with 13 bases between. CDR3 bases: TGCAGTGCTAGAGATGCTTTGGGCAGTCAAGAGACCCAGTACTTC. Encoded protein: CSARDALGSQETQYF.

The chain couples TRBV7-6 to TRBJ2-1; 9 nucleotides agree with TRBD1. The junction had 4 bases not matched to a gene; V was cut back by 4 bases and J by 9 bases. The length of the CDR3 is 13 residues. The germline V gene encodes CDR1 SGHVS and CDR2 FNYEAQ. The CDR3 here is CASSSQGASEQFF. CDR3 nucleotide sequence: TGTGCCAGCAGCTCACAGGGGGCCAGTGAGCAGTTCTTC. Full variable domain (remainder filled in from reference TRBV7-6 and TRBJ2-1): GAGVSQSPRYKVTKRGQDVALRCDPISGHVSLYWYRQALGQGPEFLTYFNYEAQQDKSGLPNDRFSAERPEGSISTLTIQRTEQRDSAMYRCASSSQGASEQFFGPGTRLTVL.

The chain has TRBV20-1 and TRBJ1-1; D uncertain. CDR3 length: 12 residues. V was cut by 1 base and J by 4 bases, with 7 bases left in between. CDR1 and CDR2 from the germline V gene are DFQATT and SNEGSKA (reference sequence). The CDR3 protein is CSARVVGTEAFF. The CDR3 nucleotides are TGCAGTGCTAGAGTGGTAGGCACTGAAGCTTTCTTT.

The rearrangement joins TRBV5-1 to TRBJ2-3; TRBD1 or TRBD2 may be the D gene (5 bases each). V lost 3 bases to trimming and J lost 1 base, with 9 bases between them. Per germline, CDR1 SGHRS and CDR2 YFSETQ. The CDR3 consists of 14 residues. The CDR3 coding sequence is TGCGCCAGCAGCTCCGGGGACGGCACAGATACGCAGTATTTT. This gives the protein CASSSGDGTDTQYF.

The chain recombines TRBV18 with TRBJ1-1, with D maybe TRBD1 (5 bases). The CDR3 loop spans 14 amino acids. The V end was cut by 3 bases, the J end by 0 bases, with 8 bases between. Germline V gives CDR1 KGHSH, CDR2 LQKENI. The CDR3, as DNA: TGTGCCAGCTCACCGGCAGGGTTGAACACTGAAGCTTTCTTT. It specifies CASSPAGLNTEAFF.

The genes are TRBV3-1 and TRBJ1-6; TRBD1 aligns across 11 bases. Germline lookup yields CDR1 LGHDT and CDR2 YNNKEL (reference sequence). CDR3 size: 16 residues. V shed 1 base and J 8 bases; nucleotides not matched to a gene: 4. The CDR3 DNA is TGTGCCAGCAGCCAAGCCGGGACAGGGGGTTATTCACCCCTCCACTTT. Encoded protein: CASSQAGTGGYSPLHF.

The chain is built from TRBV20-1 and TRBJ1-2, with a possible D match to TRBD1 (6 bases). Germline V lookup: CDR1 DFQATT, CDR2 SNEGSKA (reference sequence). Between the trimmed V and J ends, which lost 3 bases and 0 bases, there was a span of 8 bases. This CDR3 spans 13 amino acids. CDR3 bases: TGCAGTGCTAGTACAGGGACTAACTATGGCTACACCTTC. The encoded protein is CSASTGTNYGYTF.

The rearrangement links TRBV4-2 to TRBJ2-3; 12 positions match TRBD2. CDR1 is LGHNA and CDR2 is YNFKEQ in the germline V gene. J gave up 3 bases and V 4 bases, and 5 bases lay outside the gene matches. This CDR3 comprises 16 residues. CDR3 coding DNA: TGTGCCAGCAGCCGACAGGGGACTAGCGGGACAGATACGCAGTATTTT. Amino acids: CASSRQGTSGTDTQYF.

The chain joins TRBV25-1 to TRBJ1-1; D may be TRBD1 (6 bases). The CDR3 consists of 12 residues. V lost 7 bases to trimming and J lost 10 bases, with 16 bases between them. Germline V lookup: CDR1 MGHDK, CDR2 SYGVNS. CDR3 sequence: CASIGQSEGAFF. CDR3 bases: TGTGCCAGCATAGGACAGTCGGAGGGAGCTTTCTTT.

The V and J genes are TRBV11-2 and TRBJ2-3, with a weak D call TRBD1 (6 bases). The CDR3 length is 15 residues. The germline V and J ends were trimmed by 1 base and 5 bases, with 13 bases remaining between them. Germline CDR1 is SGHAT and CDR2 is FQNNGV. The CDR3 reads CASSLVLATGDTQYF. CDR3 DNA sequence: TGTGCCAGCAGCTTAGTCCTTGCGACAGGAGATACGCAGTATTTT.

This CDR3 is CASRDFSTSSSYEQYF. CDR3 nucleotides: TGTGCCAGCAGAGACTTCTCCACATCAAGCTCCTACGAGCAGTACTTC. The chain combines TRBV2 with TRBJ2-7; D unresolved. V was clipped by 6 bases and J by 0 bases, with 18 bases between them. The germline CDR1 and CDR2 sequences are SNHLY and FYNNEI. This CDR3 is 16 amino acids long. The full variable domain, in which reference TRBV2 and TRBJ2-7 provide the parts outside the CDR3, is EPEVTQTPSHQVTQMGQEVILRCVPISNHLYFYWYRQILGQKVEFLVSFYNNEISEKSEIFDDQFSVERPDGSNFTLKIRSTKLEDSAMYFCASRDFSTSSSYEQYFGPGTRLTVT.

CDR3 region: CASSPGLGHNEQFF. CDR3 nucleotides: TGTGCCAGCTCACCGGGACTAGGTCACAATGAGCAGTTCTTC. The chain is built from TRBV18 and TRBJ2-1; 8 bases align to TRBD2. Per the germline V gene, CDR1 is KGHSH and CDR2 is LQKENI. CDR3 length equals 14 residues. With V trimmed by 3 bases and J by 5 bases, 3 bases remained unmatched.

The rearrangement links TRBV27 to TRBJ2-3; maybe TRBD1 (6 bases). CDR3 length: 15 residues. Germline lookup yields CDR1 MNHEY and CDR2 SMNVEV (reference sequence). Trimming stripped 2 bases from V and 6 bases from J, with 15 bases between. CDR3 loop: CASSLGGGPLDTQYF. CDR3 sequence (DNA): TGTGCCAGCAGTTTAGGGGGCGGACCCCTGGATACGCAGTATTTT.

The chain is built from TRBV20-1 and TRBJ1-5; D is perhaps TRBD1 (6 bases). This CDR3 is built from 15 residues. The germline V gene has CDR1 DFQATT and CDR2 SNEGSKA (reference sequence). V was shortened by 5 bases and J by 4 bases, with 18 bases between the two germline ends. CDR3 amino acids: CSAEDRLQGNQPQHF. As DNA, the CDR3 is TGCAGTGCTGAAGACAGGCTTCAAGGTAATCAGCCCCAGCATTTT.

The CDR3 DNA reads TGTGCCAGCAGCCAAGAGCCGGGACTAGCGACCAATGAGCAGTTCTTC. Its translation: CASSQEPGLATNEQFF. The chain carries TRBV3-1 and TRBJ2-1; 10 nucleotides line up with TRBD2. The germline CDR1 and CDR2 sequences are LGHDT and YNNKEL (reference sequence). The CDR3 runs 16 residues. J lost 6 bases, V lost 0 bases, and 5 bases had no gene match.

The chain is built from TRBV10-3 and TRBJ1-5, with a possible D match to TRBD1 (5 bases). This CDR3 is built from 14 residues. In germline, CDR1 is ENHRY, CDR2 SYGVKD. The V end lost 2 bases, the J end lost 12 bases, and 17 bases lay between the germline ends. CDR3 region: CAISEGQVYSVQHF. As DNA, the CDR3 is TGTGCCATCAGTGAGGGACAAGTATATTCGGTCCAGCATTTT.

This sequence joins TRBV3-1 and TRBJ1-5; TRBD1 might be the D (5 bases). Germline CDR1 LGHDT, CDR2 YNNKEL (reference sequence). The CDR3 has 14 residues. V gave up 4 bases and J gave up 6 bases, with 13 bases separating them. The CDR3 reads CASSPRAGGQPQHF. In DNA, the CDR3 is TGTGCCAGCAGCCCCAGGGCAGGAGGTCAGCCCCAGCATTTT.

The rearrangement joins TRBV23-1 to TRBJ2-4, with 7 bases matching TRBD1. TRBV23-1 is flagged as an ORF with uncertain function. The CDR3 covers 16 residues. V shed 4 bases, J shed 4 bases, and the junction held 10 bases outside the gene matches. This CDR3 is CASSRPTGSPKNIQYF. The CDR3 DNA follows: TGCGCCAGCAGTCGACCGACAGGGAGCCCAAAAAACATTCAGTACTTC.